The 17 T cell receptor beta chains in this list originate from one sample, sequenced in a study of chemoradiotherapy in HPV16-positive cancers. Sequencing was performed with immunoSEQ multiplex PCR; in TCRdb, only in-frame clones are kept and a portion is missing. This sample has about 68,000 clones, with approximately 91% found just once. The sample was blood, taken from a patient who underwent chemoradiotherapy. These receptors came from a human donor with HPV-associated anogenital cancer.

Of note for this clone: Other DNA sequences in this specimen translate into the identical CDR3. The gene calls are TRBV7-2 and TRBJ2-7; 12 bases are shared with TRBD2. Germline assignment: CDR1 SGHTA and CDR2 FQGNSA. The CDR3 is made up of 15 amino acids. Unmatched junction bases numbered 3, after V lost 6 bases and J lost 0 bases. The CDR3 coding sequence is TGTGCCAGCAGTTTGACTAGCGGGGGCTCCTACGAGCAGTACTTC. Translation gives CASSLTSGGSYEQYF.

In the case of this clone: Mismatch with germline at one junction end may stem from a read error. This chain connects TRBV7-7 to TRBJ1-1, with a weak D call TRBD1 (5 bases). CDR1 and CDR2 from the germline V gene are SSHAT and FNYEAQ (reference sequence). This CDR3 comprises 13 residues. The CDR3 loop reads CASSRDLSTEAFF. The CDR3 DNA sequence: TGTGCTAGCAGCCGGGACTTAAGCACTGAAGCTTTCTTT.

This clone came up a few times. The CDR3 DNA sequence: TGTGCCAGCTCACCACCGGCGTACAGCTATGGCTACACCTTC. Its translation: CASSPPAYSYGYTF. V and J are TRBV18 and TRBJ1-2; D ambiguous. V dropped 0 bases and J dropped 4 bases, with 9 bases sitting between them. Looked up from germline, CDR1 is KGHSH and CDR2 is LQKENI. The CDR3 extends over 14 amino acids.

The rearrangement uses TRBV7-9 and TRBJ2-1; D perhaps matches TRBD2 (6 bases). Per the germline V gene, CDR1 is SEHNR and CDR2 is FQNEAQ (reference sequence). The CDR3 is 14 amino acids. The V gene lost 3 bases and the J gene lost 3 bases, with 9 bases spanning the gap. CDR3 coding DNA: TGTGCCAGCAGCTTGCCGCGGGACTACAATGAGCAGTTCTTC. It codes for CASSLPRDYNEQFF.

This chain links TRBV28 with TRBJ1-4; 8 bases are a match to TRBD1. The CDR3 extends over 14 amino acids. The V gene end was trimmed by 6 bases and the J gene end by 3 bases; junction bases not matched to a gene: 3. CDR1 and CDR2 from the germline V gene are MDHEN and SYDVKM. The CDR3 DNA follows: TGTGCCAGCAGGGGGACAGGCTCTAATGAAAAACTGTTTTTT. It yields the protein CASRGTGSNEKLFF. Complete variable domain (other parts from reference TRBV28 and TRBJ1-4): DVKVTQSSRYLVKRTGEKVFLECVQDMDHENMFWYRQDPGLGLRLIYFSYDVKMKEKGDIPEGYSVSREKKERFSLILESASTNQTSMYLCASRGTGSNEKLFFGSGTQLSVL.

The genes are TRBV6-5 and TRBJ1-1; no clear D gene. Trimming cost V 7 bases and J 0 bases, with 9 bases left between them. Germline lookup yields CDR1 MNHEY and CDR2 SVGAGI. This CDR3 region has 13 residues. The CDR3 protein is CASMEAMNTEAFF. The CDR3 region has the DNA TGTGCCAGCATGGAAGCGATGAACACTGAAGCTTTCTTT.

The J gene is TRBJ2-5, the V gene TRBV15, with a tentative D call TRBD2 (5 bases). V dropped 0 bases and J dropped 7 bases, with 6 bases sitting between them. Germline V gives CDR1 LNHNV, CDR2 YYDKDF (reference sequence). CDR3 length equals 12 residues. The CDR3 coding sequence is TGTGCCACCAGCAGAGAACGGGGGACCCAGTACTTC. This translates into CATSRERGTQYF.

The CDR3 DNA reads TGTGCCAGCAGAACGGACAGGGGGGTAGGCAATCAGCCCCAGCATTTT. Translation: CASRTDRGVGNQPQHF. The chain recombines TRBV6-6 with TRBJ1-5; TRBD1 matches at 10 bases. V lost 6 bases and J lost 2; bases outside the gene matches: 7. Germline V gives CDR1 MNHNY, CDR2 SVGAGI (reference sequence). CDR3 length: 16 residues.

The chain recombines TRBV5-4 with TRBJ2-1, with 8 bases aligning to TRBD2. There are 15 residues in the CDR3. V was pared by 4 bases and J by 4 bases, with 7 bases of the junction left unmatched. Germline V CDR1 and CDR2: SGHNT, YYREEE (reference sequence). The CDR3 nucleotides read TGTGCCAGCAGCCCCGGGACTAGGGTTTACAATGAGCAGTTCTTC. Translated: CASSPGTRVYNEQFF.

This sequence joins TRBV18 and TRBJ2-1; 12 nucleotides line up with TRBD2. Germline CDR1 is KGHSH and CDR2 is LQKENI. Trimming at V came to 0 bases and at J to 9 bases, leaving 15 bases not matched to a gene. This CDR3 has 19 residues. For the CDR3, the DNA is TGTGCCAGCTCACCACCAGGACTAGCGGGACTGGGGGCAAGGGTTGAGCAGTTCTTC. Protein: CASSPPGLAGLGARVEQFF.

The chain links TRBV4-1 to TRBJ1-1; no clear D gene. Trimming cost V 2 bases and J 3 bases, with 7 bases left between them. Per germline, CDR1 MGHRA and CDR2 YSYEKL. This CDR3 is built from 13 residues. CDR3 residues: CASSQFRDTEAFF. The CDR3 coding sequence is TGCGCCAGCAGCCAATTTCGAGACACTGAAGCTTTCTTT.

The V gene is TRBV4-1, the J gene TRBJ1-1; D is possibly TRBD1 (5 bases). Germline values: CDR1 MGHRA, CDR2 YSYEKL. The CDR3 has 14 residues. Deletions cut 4 bases from V and 1 base from J, with 10 bases between. This chain's CDR3 is CASSLGTGNTEAFF. CDR3 nucleotides: TGCGCCAGCAGCCTGGGGACGGGGAACACTGAAGCTTTCTTT.

This clone appeared once. This rearrangement joins TRBV5-1 to TRBJ2-3; D may be TRBD2 (6 bases). Germline CDR1 is SGHRS and CDR2 is YFSETQ. The CDR3 totals 20 residues. Trimming shortened V by 0 bases and J by 2 bases, and 25 bases separated the two germline ends. The CDR3 loop is CASSLDVGGGSLWVTDTQYF. The CDR3 DNA reads TGCGCCAGCAGCTTGGACGTAGGAGGAGGGTCCTTATGGGTCACAGATACGCAGTATTTT.

The gene calls are TRBV28 and TRBJ2-1; D remains unclear. V was trimmed by 2 bases and J by 10 bases, leaving 6 bases between them. The CDR3 is made up of 11 amino acids. CDR1 MDHEN and CDR2 SYDVKM come from the germline V gene. The DNA of the CDR3 is TGTGCCAGCAGTTTAGGATACGAGCAGTTCTTC. It codes for CASSLGYEQFF. The variable domain in full, completed from reference TRBV28 and TRBJ2-1, reads DVKVTQSSRYLVKRTGEKVFLECVQDMDHENMFWYRQDPGLGLRLIYFSYDVKMKEKGDIPEGYSVSREKKERFSLILESASTNQTSMYLCASSLGYEQFFGPGTRLTVL.

The V call is TRBV28, the J call TRBJ1-2, with 8 positions matching TRBD1. The CDR3 covers 12 residues. CDR1 and CDR2 (germline): MDHEN, SYDVKM. J was trimmed by 8 bases and V by 7 bases; bases with no gene match: 6. Here the CDR3 reads CASTGQGRGYTF. CDR3 DNA: TGTGCCAGCACAGGACAGGGACGAGGCTACACCTTC.

This rearrangement joins TRBV7-9 to TRBJ1-6; no firm D call. The CDR3 runs to 11 residues. Trimming pared 1 base from V and 10 bases from J, leaving 2 bases between. The germline CDR1 and CDR2 sequences are SEHNR and FQNEAQ (reference sequence). The CDR3: CASSLGSPLHF. The CDR3 DNA reads as TGTGCCAGCAGCTTAGGATCACCCCTCCACTTT.

The rearrangement uses TRBV30 and TRBJ2-5; D is possibly TRBD2 (7 bases). The CDR3 has 19 amino acids. Germline-derived CDR1 and CDR2 are GTSNPN and SVGIG (reference sequence). With 2 bases removed from V and 1 base from J, the gap between germline ends came to 26 bases. CDR3 region: CAWSTRWGGPVVSQETQYF. In DNA form, the CDR3 reads TGTGCCTGGAGTACCCGATGGGGGGGGCCGGTTGTGTCCCAAGAGACCCAGTACTTC.